These T cell receptor beta chains were read from a single sample in a study of blood T cell repertoires in COVID-19. The assay was immunoSEQ multiplex PCR, and TCRdb's table has in-frame clones only and misses some. Here the sample spans about 29,000 clones, 86% being singletons. The sample was peripheral blood. These receptors came from a human donor with active COVID-19. The donor label of this sample is uncertain. Both conserved end residues are part of each CDR3. The order of the fields is J gene, D gene, clone size, V gene, CDR3 length, CDR3 DNA, CDR3 protein. D genes are given only for firm matches. Clone size is shown for a subset of rows, as once, few, many or a class of expanded clone.

J: TRBJ2-7; D: TRBD2; size: -; V: TRBV9; length: 16; DNA: TGTGCCAGCAGCGCAAAGTCTAGCGGGAGGGCCAACGAGCAGTACTTC; CDR3: CASSAKSSGRANEQYF
J: TRBJ2-2; D: TRBD2; size: -; V: TRBV19; length: 14; DNA: TGTGCCAGTAGACCCGGGACTAGACTAGGGGAGCTGTTTTTT; CDR3: CASRPGTRLGELFF
J: TRBJ1-2; D: TRBD1; size: few; V: TRBV6-2/TRBV6-3; length: 16; DNA: TGTGCCAGCAGTTACTCGCCGGGACAGCGAATGTATGGCTACACCTTC; CDR3: CASSYSPGQRMYGYTF
J: TRBJ2-3; D: TRBD2; size: -; V: TRBV24-1; length: 14; DNA: TGTGCCACCAGTGAAGCGGGGTACGAAGATACGCAGTATTTT; CDR3: CATSEAGYEDTQYF
J: TRBJ1-6; D: TRBD1; size: -; V: TRBV2; length: 15; DNA: TGTGCCAGCAGAGTCTCAGGGGGCTTACGTTCACCCCTCCACTTT; CDR3: CASRVSGGLRSPLHF
J: TRBJ1-5; D: TRBD1; size: -; V: TRBV28; length: 14; DNA: TGTGCCACTGAACAGGGGACAGGAAGGCAGCCCCAGCATTTT; CDR3: CATEQGTGRQPQHF
J: TRBJ2-1; D: TRBD2; size: -; V: TRBV6-6; length: 16; DNA: TGTGCCAGCAGTTACACACTAGCGGGAGTGTTGCATGAGCAGTTCTTC; CDR3: CASSYTLAGVLHEQFF
J: TRBJ2-5; D: TRBD2; size: -; V: TRBV6-2/TRBV6-3; length: 16; DNA: TGTGCCAGCAGTTACGGGCTAGCGGGCCGACAAGAGACCCAGTACTTC; CDR3: CASSYGLAGRQETQYF
J: TRBJ2-7; D: -; size: -; V: TRBV7-3; length: 14; DNA: TGTGCCAGCAGCGTACAGGGCGCCCGGGCCGAGCAGTACTTC; CDR3: CASSVQGARAEQYF
J: TRBJ2-1; D: -; size: -; V: TRBV6-6; length: 14; DNA: TGTGCCAGCAGACAGGGTATTTCCTACAATGAGCAGTTCTTC; CDR3: CASRQGISYNEQFF
J: TRBJ2-1; D: TRBD1; size: -; V: TRBV9; length: 15; DNA: TGTGCCAGCAGCGTAGGACAGGGGACCGGCAATGAGCAGTTCTTC; CDR3: CASSVGQGTGNEQFF
J: TRBJ2-1; D: -; size: -; V: TRBV5-6; length: 12; DNA: TGTGCCAGCAGTAACAGGGCCGAAGAGCAGTTCTTC; CDR3: CASSNRAEEQFF
J: TRBJ2-6; D: -; size: -; V: TRBV7-9; length: 15; DNA: TGTGCCAGCAGCTGGTCGAGCTCTGGGGCCAACGTCCTGACTTTC; CDR3: CASSWSSSGANVLTF
J: TRBJ2-1; D: -; size: -; V: TRBV7-2; length: 15; DNA: TGTGCCAGCAGCTCGGAGGGCCAACGTTTCGATGAGCAGTTCTTC; CDR3: CASSSEGQRFDEQFF
J: TRBJ1-2; D: TRBD1; size: -; V: TRBV6-6; length: 16; DNA: TGTGCCAGCAGTTCTCGGGACAGGGGGTCTTTATATGGCTACACCTTC; CDR3: CASSSRDRGSLYGYTF
J: TRBJ2-7; D: TRBD1; size: -; V: TRBV28; length: 16; DNA: TGTGCCAGCAGTTTACCCTGGGACAGGGTCTCCTACGAGCAGTACTTC; CDR3: CASSLPWDRVSYEQYF
J: TRBJ2-2; D: -; size: -; V: TRBV9; length: 14; DNA: TGTGCCAGCGGAACCCGAGACTTCACCGGGGAGCTGTTTTTT; CDR3: CASGTRDFTGELFF
J: TRBJ1-1; D: -; size: -; V: TRBV5-8; length: 15; DNA: TGTGCCAGCAGCACCTATAACCACCCGAACACTGAAGCTTTCTTT; CDR3: CASSTYNHPNTEAFF
J: TRBJ2-7; D: -; size: -; V: TRBV9; length: 13; DNA: TGTGCCAGCAGCGCAGGGGAAATATACGAGCAGTACTTC; CDR3: CASSAGEIYEQYF
J: TRBJ1-4; D: -; size: -; V: TRBV7-9; length: 16; DNA: TGTGCCAGCAGCACAGGCCTCGGAAGGGCTAATGAAAAACTGTTTTTT; CDR3: CASSTGLGRANEKLFF
J: TRBJ2-7; D: TRBD1; size: once; V: TRBV11-2; length: 15; DNA: TGTGCCAGCAGCCCGGCCTCGGGACAGGGGGCCACCCCGTACTTC; CDR3: CASSPASGQGATPYF
J: TRBJ2-3; D: TRBD2; size: -; V: TRBV2; length: 16; DNA: TGTGCCAGCAGGGTAACTAGCGGGGGGGCCACAGATACGCAGTATTTT; CDR3: CASRVTSGGATDTQYF
J: TRBJ2-7; D: -; size: -; V: TRBV3-1/TRBV3-2; length: 14; DNA: TGTGCCAGCAGCCCGGGGTTTAGCTCCTACGAGCAGTACTTC; CDR3: CASSPGFSSYEQYF
J: TRBJ2-5; D: TRBD2; size: -; V: TRBV25-1; length: 16; DNA: TGTGCCAGCAGTGCCCGTACAGGAGGCGGGAGAGAGACCCAGTACTTC; CDR3: CASSARTGGGRETQYF
J: TRBJ2-5; D: -; size: -; V: TRBV5-1; length: 16; DNA: TGCGCCAGCAGCTTGTCTCGGGGGTCCCAACAAGAGACCCAGTACTTC; CDR3: CASSLSRGSQQETQYF
J: TRBJ1-5; D: -; size: -; V: TRBV15; length: 16; DNA: TGTGCCACCAGCAAGACAGGCCAGGTTGCTTCGTGGCCCCAGCATTTT; CDR3: CATSKTGQVASWPQHF
J: TRBJ2-7; D: -; size: few; V: TRBV5-1; length: 15; DNA: TGCGCCAGCAGCTTGTGGGCCATCGGGGCCTACGAGCAGTACTTC; CDR3: CASSLWAIGAYEQYF
J: TRBJ2-7; D: TRBD1; size: -; V: TRBV7-2; length: 15; DNA: TGTGCCAGCAGCTTACTTGGGACAGGGGGCTACGAGCAGTACTTC; CDR3: CASSLLGTGGYEQYF
J: TRBJ2-1; D: TRBD2; size: -; V: TRBV29-1; length: 18; DNA: TGCAGCGTTGAAGATGACCGGGCGGGAGGGTTCTTCTACAATGAGCAGTTCTTC; CDR3: CSVEDDRAGGFFYNEQFF
J: TRBJ2-3; D: TRBD2; size: -; V: TRBV2; length: 14; DNA: TGTGCCAGCAACTTAGCGGGGGGCACAGATACGCAGTATTTT; CDR3: CASNLAGGTDTQYF
J: TRBJ2-3; D: -; size: few; V: TRBV18; length: 15; DNA: TGTGCCAGCGCTATCCGGCAGGGAATGACAGATACGCAGTATTTT; CDR3: CASAIRQGMTDTQYF
J: TRBJ1-5; D: -; size: -; V: TRBV7-2; length: 13; DNA: TGTGCCAGCAGCTTGCGGAGCAATCAGCCCCAGCATTTT; CDR3: CASSLRSNQPQHF